This record covers a single T cell receptor (beta chain). As yet, its antigen is unknown. Produced via immunoSEQ multiplex PCR; TCRdb's table is partial and in-frame only. This sample has 50,000 to 70,000 clones, with about nine tenths found just once. This record belongs to a study of lymphopenia after photon versus proton radiotherapy. Study findings and constraints: Oligoclonal CD8+ Temra expansion after nadir drove photon patients' diversity drop. Photon-treated patients lost naive T cells and TCR diversity; proton-treated stayed stable.

Germline V lookup: CDR1 MNHEY, CDR2 SMNVEV (reference sequence). The CDR3 is made up of 11 amino acids. The ends were cut back, 7 bases at V and 4 bases at J, with 6 bases in the middle. The V and J genes are TRBV27 and TRBJ2-3, with D hard to call. The TCR originated in an elderly man with esophageal cancer. This specimen was peripheral blood, taken from a patient treated with proton-based radiotherapy. The CDR3 DNA follows: TGTGCCAGCACCCGGGCAGATACGCAGTATTTT. Residues: CASTRADTQYF.